The rows below give T cell receptor beta chains drawn from one sample of a study of blood T cell repertoires in COVID-19. Generated by immunoSEQ multiplex PCR, the TCRdb table keeps only in-frame clones and is missing some. The data contain roughly 250,000 clones, 70% to 90% of them singletons. The sample taken for sequencing was peripheral blood. These receptors were taken from a man aged 40-50 years with acute or convalescent COVID-19. CDR3s include the opening cysteine and the closing phenylalanine or tryptophan. The order of the fields is J gene, V gene, D gene, CDR3 protein, CDR3 DNA. A D gene is named only where the DNA matches it firmly.

>TRBJ2-1|TRBV6-5|TRBD1
CASSSHRQGAGHEQFF
TGTGCCAGCAGTTCCCACAGACAGGGGGCGGGACATGAGCAGTTCTTC
>TRBJ2-2|TRBV2|TRBD2
CAGRRGGIGTGELFF
TGTGCCGGCCGACGGGGGGGTATTGGCACCGGGGAGCTGTTTTTT
>TRBJ1-6|TRBV27|NA
CASSNQRDSPLHF
TGTGCCAGCAGCAATCAACGGGATTCACCCCTCCACTTT
>TRBJ1-6|TRBV3-1/TRBV3-2|TRBD1
CASSPGQDNSPLHF
TGTGCCAGCAGCCCGGGACAGGATAATTCACCCCTCCACTTT
>TRBJ2-7|TRBV15|NA
CATSRVTGDPEQYF
TGTGCCACCAGCAGAGTAACGGGAGACCCAGAGCAGTACTTC
>TRBJ1-4|TRBV7-3|NA
CASTLRKKLFF
TGTGCCAGCACCCTTAGAAAAAAACTGTTTTTT
>TRBJ1-2|TRBV30|NA
CAWSVRREGNYGYTF
TGTGCCTGGAGTGTACGTCGAGAGGGAAACTATGGCTACACCTTC
>TRBJ2-2|TRBV15|TRBD1
CATSREVSGQGISGELFF
TGTGCCACCAGCAGAGAGGTATCAGGACAGGGGATTTCCGGGGAGCTGTTTTTT
>TRBJ1-4|TRBV25-1|TRBD1
CASSETGAASNEKLFF
TGTGCCAGCAGTGAAACAGGGGCCGCCTCGAATGAAAAACTGTTTTTT
>TRBJ1-6|TRBV5-5|NA
CASSIPLGANSPLHF
TGTGCCAGCAGCATCCCTTTGGGGGCTAATTCACCCCTCCACTTT
>TRBJ1-1|TRBV7-2|NA
CASSKGVDTEAFF
TGTGCCAGCAGCAAAGGGGTAGACACTGAAGCTTTCTTT